Below are 8 T cell receptor beta chains sequenced from a single sample in a study of identical twins. TCRdb re-analysed the 5' RACE reads in MiXCR, keeping a single row per CDR3 protein. This table has some 1,700,000 distinct CDR3 sequences, roughly 35% appearing once. The sequenced material came from cord blood. The receptors were sampled from a newborn girl in good health.

The rearrangement links TRBV6-1 to TRBJ1-1; 7 positions agree with TRBD1. This CDR3 spans 18 amino acids. Germline CDR1 is MNHNS and CDR2 is SASEGT. J gave up 0 bases and V 6 bases, and 16 bases lay outside the gene matches. CDR3 nucleotide sequence: TGTGCCAGCAGCCCTGGGCCGTTACAGGGGCCCATGAACACTGAAGCTTTCTTT. Translated: CASSPGPLQGPMNTEAFF.

CDR3 bases: TGTGCCAGCAGGGGACTAGCGGGAGACACGCACCGGGAGCTGTTTTTT. Its translation: CASRGLAGDTHRELFF. The chain is built from TRBV2 and TRBJ2-2; 14 bases map to TRBD2. V gave up 6 bases and J gave up 9 bases; unmatched junction bases: 9. The CDR3 length is 16 residues. CDR1 SNHLY and CDR2 FYNNEI come from the germline V gene.

This sequence joins TRBV5-1 and TRBJ2-7; 9 nucleotides line up with TRBD2. The V and J ends lost 3 bases and 1 base, in that order; junction bases with no gene match: 5. Per the germline V gene, CDR1 is SGHRS and CDR2 is YFSETQ. This CDR3 is 15 amino acids long. The CDR3 loop reads CASSSTSGWSYEQYF. DNA of the CDR3: TGCGCCAGCAGCTCAACTAGCGGGTGGTCCTACGAGCAGTACTTC.

The chain is built from TRBV24-1 and TRBJ2-7, with a tentative D call TRBD1 (6 bases). V lost 5 bases, J lost 0 bases, and 13 bases lay in between. Germline V gene sequence: CDR1 KGHDR, CDR2 SFDVKD. The CDR3 is made up of 15 amino acids. The CDR3 region is CATSGTGNRSYEQYF. CDR3 coding DNA: TGTGCCACCAGTGGTACAGGGAACCGCTCCTACGAGCAGTACTTC.

V gene TRBV30 combines with J gene TRBJ2-3; a possible D gene is TRBD2 (7 bases). The V end was cut by 4 bases, the J end by 5 bases, with 13 bases between. The CDR3 is 13 residues long. Germline CDR1 is GTSNPN and CDR2 is SVGIG (reference sequence). The CDR3 nucleotides are TGTGCCTGGAAAGGGGGGGAGATAGATACGCAGTATTTT. It translates to CAWKGGEIDTQYF.

The V gene is TRBV6-5, the J gene TRBJ1-5; D gene ambiguous. The CDR3 length is 16 residues. Germline V CDR1 and CDR2: MNHEY, SVGAGI. V was pared by 0 bases and J by 2 bases, with 11 bases between. The CDR3: CASSYSNALGNQPQHF. For the CDR3, the DNA is TGTGCCAGCAGTTACTCGAACGCTCTGGGCAATCAGCCCCAGCATTTT.

J is TRBJ2-3 and V is TRBV28; TRBD2 matches 8 bases. The CDR3 contains 15 residues. Per the germline V gene, CDR1 is MDHEN and CDR2 is SYDVKM. With V trimmed by 8 bases and J by 5 bases, 12 bases remained unmatched. DNA for the CDR3: TGTGCCAGCTCCGAAGGGGGACTAGGGGAAGATACGCAGTATTTT. It is translated as CASSEGGLGEDTQYF.

This clonotype was counted only a few times. The junction shows a germline mismatch at one end, possibly a read error. The chain links TRBV2 to TRBJ2-3; the D is unclear. This CDR3 has 15 amino acids. The germline gives CDR1 SNHLY, CDR2 FYNNEI. The CDR3 DNA follows: TGTGCCAGCAGCATACGTCTCAGTGGCACAGATACTCAGTATTTT. Translated: CASSIRLSGTDTQYF.